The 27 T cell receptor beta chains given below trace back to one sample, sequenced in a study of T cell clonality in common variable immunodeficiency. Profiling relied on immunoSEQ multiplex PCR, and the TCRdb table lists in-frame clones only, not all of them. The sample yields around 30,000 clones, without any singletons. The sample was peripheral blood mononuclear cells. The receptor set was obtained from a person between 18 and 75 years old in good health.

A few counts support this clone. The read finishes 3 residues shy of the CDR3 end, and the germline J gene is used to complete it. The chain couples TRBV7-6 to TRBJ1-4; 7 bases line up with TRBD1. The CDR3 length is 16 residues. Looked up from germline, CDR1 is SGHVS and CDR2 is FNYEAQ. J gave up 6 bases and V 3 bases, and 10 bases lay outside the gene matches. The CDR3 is CASSFEGGRGDEKLFF. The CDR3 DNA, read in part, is TGTGCCAGCAGCTTCGAGGGTGGCAGGGGGGATGAAAAA.

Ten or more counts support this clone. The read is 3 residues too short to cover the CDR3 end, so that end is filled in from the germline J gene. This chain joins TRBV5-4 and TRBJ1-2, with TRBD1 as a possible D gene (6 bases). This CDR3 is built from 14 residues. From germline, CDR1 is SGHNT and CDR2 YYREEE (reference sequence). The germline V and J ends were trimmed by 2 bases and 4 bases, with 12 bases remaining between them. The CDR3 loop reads CASSFPGVGYGYTF. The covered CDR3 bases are TGTGCCAGCAGCTTCCCAGGGGTGGGCTATGGC.

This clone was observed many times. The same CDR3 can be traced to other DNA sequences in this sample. CDR3 region: CASRFTENYGYTF. The sequenced CDR3 bases are TGCGCCAGCAGATTCACTGAAAACTATGGC. V and J are TRBV5-1 and TRBJ1-2; no clear D gene. Read data end 3 residues before the CDR3 end; the end is taken from the germline J gene. CDR1 and CDR2 from the germline V gene are SGHRS and YFSETQ. Trimming removed 5 bases at V and 2 bases at J, with 10 bases between. There are 13 residues in the CDR3.

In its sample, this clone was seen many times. The CDR3 reads CASSQGGQTLSGAFF. The sequenced part of the CDR3 DNA is TGTGCCAGCAGTCAGGGGGGACAGACCCTATCGGGG. This chain uses TRBV12-3 or TRBV12-4 with TRBJ1-1; the match to TRBD1 covers 7 bases. The read finishes 3 residues shy of the CDR3 end, and the germline J gene is used to complete it. The CDR3 is 15 amino acids.

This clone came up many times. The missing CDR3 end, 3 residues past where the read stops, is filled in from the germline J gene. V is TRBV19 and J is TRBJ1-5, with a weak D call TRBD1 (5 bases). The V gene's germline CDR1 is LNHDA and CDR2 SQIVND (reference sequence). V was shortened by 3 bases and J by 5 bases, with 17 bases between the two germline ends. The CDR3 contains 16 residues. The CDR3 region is CASSIHSPSGDQPQHF. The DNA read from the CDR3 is TGTGCCAGTAGTATCCATTCTCCGTCGGGGGATCAGCCC.

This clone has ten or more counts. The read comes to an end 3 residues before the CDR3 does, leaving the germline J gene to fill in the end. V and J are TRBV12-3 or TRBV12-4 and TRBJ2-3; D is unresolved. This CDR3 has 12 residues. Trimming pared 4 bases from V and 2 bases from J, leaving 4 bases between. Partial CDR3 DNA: TGTGCCAGCAGTTGGCACACAGATACG. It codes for CASSWHTDT. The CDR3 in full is CASSWHTDTQYF.

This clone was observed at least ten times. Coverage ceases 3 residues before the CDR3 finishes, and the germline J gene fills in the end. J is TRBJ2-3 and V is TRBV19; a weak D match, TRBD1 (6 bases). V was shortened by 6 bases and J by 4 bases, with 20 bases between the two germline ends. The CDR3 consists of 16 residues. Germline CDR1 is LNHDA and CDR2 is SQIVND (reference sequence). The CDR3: CASSQRQATAPDTQYF. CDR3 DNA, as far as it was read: TGTGCCAGTAGCCAAAGACAGGCTACCGCCCCAGATACG.

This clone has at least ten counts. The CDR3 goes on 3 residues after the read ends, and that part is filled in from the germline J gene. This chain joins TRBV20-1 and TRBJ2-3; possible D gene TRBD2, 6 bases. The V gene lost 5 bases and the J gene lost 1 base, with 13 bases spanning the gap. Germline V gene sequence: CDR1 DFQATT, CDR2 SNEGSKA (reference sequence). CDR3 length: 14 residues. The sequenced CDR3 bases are TGCAGTGCTTCGGGGGTCCGGGGCACAGATACG. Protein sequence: CSASGVRGTDT. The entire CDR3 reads CSASGVRGTDTQYF.

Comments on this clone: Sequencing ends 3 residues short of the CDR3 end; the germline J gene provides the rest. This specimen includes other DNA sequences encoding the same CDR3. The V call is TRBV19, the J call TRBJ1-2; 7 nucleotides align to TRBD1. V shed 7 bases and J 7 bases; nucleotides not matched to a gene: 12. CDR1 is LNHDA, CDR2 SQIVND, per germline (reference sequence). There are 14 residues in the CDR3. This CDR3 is CASTPPGTVFGYTF. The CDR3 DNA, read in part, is TGTGCCAGTACGCCCCCCGGGACAGTATTTGGC.

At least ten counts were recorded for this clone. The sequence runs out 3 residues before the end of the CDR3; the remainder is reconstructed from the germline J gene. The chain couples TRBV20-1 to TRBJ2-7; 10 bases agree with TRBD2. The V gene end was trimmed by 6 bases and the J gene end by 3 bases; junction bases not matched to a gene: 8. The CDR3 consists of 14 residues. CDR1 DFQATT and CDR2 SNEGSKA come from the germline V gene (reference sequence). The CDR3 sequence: CSATKGLASYEQYF. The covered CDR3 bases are TGCAGTGCGACGAAGGGACTAGCGAGCTACGAG.

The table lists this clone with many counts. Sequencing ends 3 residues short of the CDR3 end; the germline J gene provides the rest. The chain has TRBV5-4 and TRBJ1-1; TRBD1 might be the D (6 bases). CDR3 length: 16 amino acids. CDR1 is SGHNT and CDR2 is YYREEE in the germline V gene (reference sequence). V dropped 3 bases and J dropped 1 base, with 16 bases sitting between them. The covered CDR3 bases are TGTGCCAGCAGCTCGGCCGCAGGGGCAGAGAACACTGAA. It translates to CASSSAAGAENTE. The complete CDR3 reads CASSSAAGAENTEAFF.

CDR3 loop: CASSIGVYNEQFF. Incomplete CDR3 DNA: TGTGCCAGCTCAATAGGGGTCTACAATGAG. The chain recombines TRBV18 with TRBJ2-1, with TRBD1 as a possible D gene (5 bases). The sequence runs out 3 residues before the end of the CDR3; the remainder is reconstructed from the germline J gene. The CDR3 length is 13 residues. Germline V gene sequence: CDR1 KGHSH, CDR2 LQKENI. Trimming removed 5 bases at V and 3 bases at J, with 8 bases between.

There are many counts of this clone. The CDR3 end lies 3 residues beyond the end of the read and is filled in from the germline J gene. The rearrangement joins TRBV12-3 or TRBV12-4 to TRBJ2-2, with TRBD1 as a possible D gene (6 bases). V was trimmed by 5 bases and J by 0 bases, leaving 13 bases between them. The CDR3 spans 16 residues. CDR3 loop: CASSRSGTPNTGELFF. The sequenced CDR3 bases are TGTGCCAGCAGTCGGTCCGGGACACCGAACACCGGGGAG.

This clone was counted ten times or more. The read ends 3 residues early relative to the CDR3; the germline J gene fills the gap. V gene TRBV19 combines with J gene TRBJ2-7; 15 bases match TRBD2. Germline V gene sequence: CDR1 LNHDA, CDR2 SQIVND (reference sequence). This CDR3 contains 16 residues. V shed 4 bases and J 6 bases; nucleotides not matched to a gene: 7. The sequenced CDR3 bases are TGTGCCAGTAGTACCTCCGGACTAGCGGGAGGGCCCGAG. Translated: CASSTSGLAGGPE. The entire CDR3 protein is CASSTSGLAGGPEQYF.

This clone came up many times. The chain's CDR3 is CASSVESTALSYEQYF. The DNA read from the CDR3 is TGTGCCAGCAGCGTAGAATCGACAGCCCTTTCCTACGAG. The rearrangement links TRBV9 to TRBJ2-7, with D perhaps matching TRBD1 (5 bases). The read ends 3 residues shy of where the CDR3 ends; the end is completed using the germline J gene. The V gene lost 0 bases and the J gene lost 1 base, with 14 bases spanning the gap. Looked up from germline, CDR1 is SGDLS and CDR2 is YYNGEE. The CDR3 runs to 16 residues.

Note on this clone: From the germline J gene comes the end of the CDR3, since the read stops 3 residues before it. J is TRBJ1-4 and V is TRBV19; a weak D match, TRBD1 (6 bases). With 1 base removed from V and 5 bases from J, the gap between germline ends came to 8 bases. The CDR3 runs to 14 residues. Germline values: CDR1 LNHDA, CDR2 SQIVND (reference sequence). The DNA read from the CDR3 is TGTGCCAGTAGTATAGTCGGACAGAATGAAAAA. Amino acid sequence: CASSIVGQNEK. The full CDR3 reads CASSIVGQNEKLFF.

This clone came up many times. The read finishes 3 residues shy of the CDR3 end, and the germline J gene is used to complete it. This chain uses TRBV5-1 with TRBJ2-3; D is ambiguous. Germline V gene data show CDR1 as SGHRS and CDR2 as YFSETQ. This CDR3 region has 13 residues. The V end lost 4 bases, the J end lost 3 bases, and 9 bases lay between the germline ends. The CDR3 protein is CASSVGLTDTQYF. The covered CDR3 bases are TGCGCCAGCAGCGTGGGTTTAACAGATACG.

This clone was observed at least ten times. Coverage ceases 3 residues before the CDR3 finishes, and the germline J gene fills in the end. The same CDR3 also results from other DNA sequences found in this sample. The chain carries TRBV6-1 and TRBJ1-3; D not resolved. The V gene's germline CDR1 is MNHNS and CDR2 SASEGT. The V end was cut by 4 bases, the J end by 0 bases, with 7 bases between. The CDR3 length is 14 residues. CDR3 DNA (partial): TGTGCCAGCAGTGTTGACTCCTCTGGAAACACC. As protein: CASSVDSSGNT. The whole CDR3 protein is CASSVDSSGNTIYF.

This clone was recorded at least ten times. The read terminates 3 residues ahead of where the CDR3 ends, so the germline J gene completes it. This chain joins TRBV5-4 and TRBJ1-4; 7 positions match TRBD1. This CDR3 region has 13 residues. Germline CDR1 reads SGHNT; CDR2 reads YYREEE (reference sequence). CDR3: CASSRDSDSPLFF. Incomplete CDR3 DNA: TGTGCCAGCAGCCGGGACAGCGACTCACCA.

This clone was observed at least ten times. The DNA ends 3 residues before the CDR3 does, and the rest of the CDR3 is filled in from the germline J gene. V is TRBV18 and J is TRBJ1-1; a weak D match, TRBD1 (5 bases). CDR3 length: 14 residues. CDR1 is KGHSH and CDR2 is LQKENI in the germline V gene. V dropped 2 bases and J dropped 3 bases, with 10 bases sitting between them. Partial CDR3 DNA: TGTGCCAGCTCACCAGCCTGGGGGGACACTGAA. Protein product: CASSPAWGDTE. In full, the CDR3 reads CASSPAWGDTEAFF. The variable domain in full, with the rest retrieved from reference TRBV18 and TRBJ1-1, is NAGVMQNPRHLVRRRGQEARLRCSPMKGHSHVYWYRQLPEEGLKFMVYLQKENIIDESGMPKERFSAEFPKEGPSILRIQQVVRGDSAAYFCASSPAWGDTEAFFGQGTRLTVV.

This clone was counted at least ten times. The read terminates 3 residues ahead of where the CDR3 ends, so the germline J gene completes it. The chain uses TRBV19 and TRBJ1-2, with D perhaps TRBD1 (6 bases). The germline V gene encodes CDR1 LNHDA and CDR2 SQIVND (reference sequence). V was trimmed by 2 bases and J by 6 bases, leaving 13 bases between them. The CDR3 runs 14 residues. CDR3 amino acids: CASSILTGSHGYTF. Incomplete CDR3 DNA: TGTGCCAGTAGTATACTGACAGGCAGCCATGGC.

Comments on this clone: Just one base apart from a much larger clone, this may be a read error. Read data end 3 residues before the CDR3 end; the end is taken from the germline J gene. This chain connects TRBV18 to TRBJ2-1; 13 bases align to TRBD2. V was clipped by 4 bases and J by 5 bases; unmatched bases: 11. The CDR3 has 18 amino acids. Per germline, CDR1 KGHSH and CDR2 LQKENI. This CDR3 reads CASSRTSGSSPKDNEQFF. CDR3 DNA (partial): TGTGCCAGCTCACGGACTAGCGGGAGTTCTCCTAAGGACAATGAG.

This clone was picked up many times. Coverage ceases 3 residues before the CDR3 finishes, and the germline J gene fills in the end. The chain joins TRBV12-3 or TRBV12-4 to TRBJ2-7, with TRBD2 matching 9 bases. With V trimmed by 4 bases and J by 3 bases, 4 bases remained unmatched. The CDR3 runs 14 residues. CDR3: CASSSSGVDYEQYF. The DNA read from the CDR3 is TGTGCCAGCAGTTCTAGCGGGGTGGACTACGAG.

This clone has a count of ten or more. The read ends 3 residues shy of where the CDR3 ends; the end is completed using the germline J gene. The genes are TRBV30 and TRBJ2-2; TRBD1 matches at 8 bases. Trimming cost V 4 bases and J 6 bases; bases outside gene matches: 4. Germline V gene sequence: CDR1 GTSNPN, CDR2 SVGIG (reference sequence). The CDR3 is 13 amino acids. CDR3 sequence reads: CAWNDRGAGELFF. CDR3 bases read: TGTGCCTGGAACGACAGGGGCGCCGGGGAG.

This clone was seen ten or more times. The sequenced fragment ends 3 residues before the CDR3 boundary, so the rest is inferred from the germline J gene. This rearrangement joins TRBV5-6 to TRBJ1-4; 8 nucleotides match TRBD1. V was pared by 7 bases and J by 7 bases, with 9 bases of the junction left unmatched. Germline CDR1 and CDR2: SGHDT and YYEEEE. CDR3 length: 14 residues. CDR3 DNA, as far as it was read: TGTGCCAGCGCAGATAGGACAGGGTTTGAAAAA. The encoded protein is CASADRTGFEK. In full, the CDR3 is CASADRTGFEKLFF.

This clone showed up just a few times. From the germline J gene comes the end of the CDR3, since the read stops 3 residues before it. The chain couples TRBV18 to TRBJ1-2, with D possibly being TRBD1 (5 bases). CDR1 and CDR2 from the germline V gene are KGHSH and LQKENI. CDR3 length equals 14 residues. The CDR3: CASSPDDSRYDYTF. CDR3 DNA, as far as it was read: TGTGCCAGCTCACCGGACGACAGTCGCTACGAC.

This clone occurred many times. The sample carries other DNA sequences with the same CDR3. Partial CDR3 DNA: TGCGCCAGCAGCTTAGGGACTAGCGGGGCTAGCTCCTACAATGAG. Protein sequence: CASSLGTSGASSYNE. From start to end, the CDR3 is CASSLGTSGASSYNEQFF. This rearrangement joins TRBV5-1 to TRBJ2-1; TRBD2 matches at 13 bases. With the read ending 3 residues before the CDR3 end, the germline J gene is used to fill in that end. CDR3 length: 18 residues. The germline gives CDR1 SGHRS, CDR2 YFSETQ. With V trimmed by 2 bases and J by 0 bases, 5 bases remained unmatched.